Below, 14 T cell receptor beta chains from the same sample are listed, as sequenced in a study of T cell responses to AZD1222 COVID-19 vaccine (dated by TCRdb to the early 2020s). The library was built by means of the immunoSEQ multiplex PCR assay. Sourced from immuneACCESS, this table was stored by TCRdb with only in-frame sequences that have V and J called. A share of the clones is absent; for the studies checked, an unresolved V gene accounts for under half, and the remainder has no known explanation. The sample table contains 95,000 to 150,000 clones; only one count was recorded for approximately 92% of them. The top ten hold approximately 7.9% of the sample. The time point tag for this specimen amounts to: about 28 days (+/-7) after the second vaccine dose. The specimen was peripheral blood, collected 28 days after the second AZD1222 dose. These receptors were collected from an adult who received the AZD1222 COVID-19 vaccine.

The V and J genes are TRBV5-1 and TRBJ2-3; 7 bases map to TRBD1. The CDR3 runs 16 residues. Germline CDR1 and CDR2: SGHRS and YFSETQ. Trimming removed 2 bases from V and 1 base from J; junction bases left unmatched: 7. The CDR3 reads CASSLQTGLRTDTQYF. CDR3 DNA sequence: TGCGCCAGCAGCTTACAGACAGGGCTCCGCACAGATACGCAGTATTTT.

The CDR3 reads CASTPGLGEKLFF. In DNA, the CDR3 is TGCGCCAGCACCCCGGGACTGGGGGAAAAACTGTTTTTT. This sequence joins TRBV10-1 and TRBJ1-4; D is possibly TRBD1 (5 bases). From germline, CDR1 is WNHNN and CDR2 SYGVQD (reference sequence). Trimming cost V 7 bases and J 8 bases, with 14 bases left between them. This CDR3 has 13 amino acids.

In the case of this clone: Other DNA sequences in this sample translate to the same CDR3. The chain recombines TRBV5-4 with TRBJ2-7; D unresolved. This CDR3 is built from 12 residues. CDR1 and CDR2 from the germline V gene are SGHNT and YYREEE (reference sequence). Trimming shortened V by 0 bases and J by 2 bases, and 3 bases separated the two germline ends. CDR3: CASSLGTYEQYF. For the CDR3, the DNA is TGTGCCAGCAGCTTGGGAACCTACGAGCAGTACTTC.

The chain is built from TRBV24-1 and TRBJ2-5, with D perhaps TRBD1 (6 bases). The V gene's germline CDR1 is KGHDR and CDR2 SFDVKD. This CDR3 contains 16 residues. The V end lost 1 base, the J end lost 4 bases, and 15 bases lay between the germline ends. Here the CDR3 DNA reads TGTGCCACCAGTGATTTAAAGGTGGGGGCATCAGAGACCCAGTACTTC. Translated, it gives CATSDLKVGASETQYF.

The V and J genes are TRBV5-4 and TRBJ2-5, with 10 bases fitting TRBD2. The germline CDR1 and CDR2 sequences are SGHNT and YYREEE (reference sequence). With V trimmed by 0 bases and J by 2 bases, 1 base remained unmatched. The length of the CDR3 is 15 residues. CDR3 protein: CASSLASGGQETQYF. The CDR3 DNA follows: TGTGCCAGCAGCTTGGCTAGCGGGGGACAAGAGACCCAGTACTTC.

This rearrangement joins TRBV19 to TRBJ1-2; TRBD1 agrees at 7 bases. This CDR3 comprises 12 residues. Germline loops: CDR1 LNHDA, CDR2 SQIVND (reference sequence). With 7 bases clipped from V and 6 bases from J, the junction kept 5 bases outside the gene matches. In DNA form, the CDR3 reads TGTGCCAGTACCGACAGGGTTGATGGCTACACCTTC. Translated: CASTDRVDGYTF.

Written as DNA, the CDR3 is TGTGCCAGCAGTTTACCCGGGGAAGTGAACCGAGGAGAGACCCAGTACTTC. Amino acids: CASSLPGEVNRGETQYF. The V gene is TRBV28, the J gene TRBJ2-5, with a weak D call TRBD2 (5 bases). In germline, CDR1 is MDHEN, CDR2 SYDVKM. The CDR3 runs to 17 residues. Between the trimmed V and J ends, which lost 2 bases and 4 bases, there was a span of 20 bases.

The chain joins TRBV12-3 or TRBV12-4 to TRBJ1-2; 11 positions agree with TRBD1. CDR3 size: 13 residues. Trimming at V came to 6 bases and at J to 5 bases, leaving 2 bases not matched to a gene. The CDR3 DNA reads TGTGCCAGCAGAGGGACAGGGGGATATGGCTACACCTTC. Translation: CASRGTGGYGYTF.

Written as DNA, the CDR3 is TGTGCCAGCAGCATTCTCGGGGCCCATAGTAATGAAAAACTGTTTTTT. It encodes CASSILGAHSNEKLFF. V usage is TRBV7-9 and J usage is TRBJ1-4; a possible D gene is TRBD1 (5 bases). With 5 bases removed from V and 4 bases from J, the gap between germline ends came to 17 bases. The CDR3 loop spans 16 amino acids. Germline CDR1 SEHNR, CDR2 FQNEAQ (reference sequence).

The chain uses TRBV1 and TRBJ2-1; the table's D call, TRBD2, has no DNA check behind it. TRBV1 is noted as a pseudogene. This CDR3 region has 17 residues. The DNA of the CDR3 is TGCACCAGCAGCCAAGAGAAGCGGGGAGCCCCCTACAATGAGCAGTTCTTC. The encoded protein is CTSSQEKRGAPYNEQFF.

This chain uses TRBV5-6 with TRBJ2-7, with 8 nucleotides matching TRBD1. CDR3 length: 14 residues. CDR1 and CDR2 (germline): SGHDT, YYEEEE. V gave up 6 bases and J gave up 2 bases; unmatched junction bases: 7. The CDR3 sequence: CASIGTGVPYEQYF. The CDR3, as DNA: TGTGCCAGCATCGGGACAGGTGTACCCTACGAGCAGTACTTC.

The chain joins TRBV27 to TRBJ1-1; 11 positions agree with TRBD1. Per the germline V gene, CDR1 is MNHEY and CDR2 is SMNVEV (reference sequence). The CDR3 is made up of 17 amino acids. Unmatched junction bases numbered 11, after V lost 4 bases and J lost 4 bases. The CDR3 here is CASSSGQGASLGTEAFF. For the CDR3, the DNA is TGTGCCAGCAGTTCCGGACAGGGGGCATCGTTGGGCACTGAAGCTTTCTTT.

The chain joins TRBV14 to TRBJ1-3, with a possible D match to TRBD1 (6 bases). The ends were cut back, 3 bases at V and 6 bases at J, with 9 bases in the middle. CDR1 is SGHDN, CDR2 FVKESK, per germline. This CDR3 has 13 residues. The CDR3 loop reads CASSQGAVNTIYF. The CDR3 bases are TGTGCCAGCAGCCAGGGGGCCGTAAACACCATATATTTT.

The CDR3 region is CASRTAGTQGSPLHF. The CDR3 DNA is TGTGCCAGTAGGACCGCAGGGACTCAGGGTTCACCCCTCCACTTT. V gene TRBV19 combines with J gene TRBJ1-6, with D maybe TRBD1 (5 bases). The CDR3 covers 15 residues. Trimming cost V 6 bases and J 9 bases, with 18 bases left between them. In germline, CDR1 is LNHDA, CDR2 SQIVND (reference sequence).